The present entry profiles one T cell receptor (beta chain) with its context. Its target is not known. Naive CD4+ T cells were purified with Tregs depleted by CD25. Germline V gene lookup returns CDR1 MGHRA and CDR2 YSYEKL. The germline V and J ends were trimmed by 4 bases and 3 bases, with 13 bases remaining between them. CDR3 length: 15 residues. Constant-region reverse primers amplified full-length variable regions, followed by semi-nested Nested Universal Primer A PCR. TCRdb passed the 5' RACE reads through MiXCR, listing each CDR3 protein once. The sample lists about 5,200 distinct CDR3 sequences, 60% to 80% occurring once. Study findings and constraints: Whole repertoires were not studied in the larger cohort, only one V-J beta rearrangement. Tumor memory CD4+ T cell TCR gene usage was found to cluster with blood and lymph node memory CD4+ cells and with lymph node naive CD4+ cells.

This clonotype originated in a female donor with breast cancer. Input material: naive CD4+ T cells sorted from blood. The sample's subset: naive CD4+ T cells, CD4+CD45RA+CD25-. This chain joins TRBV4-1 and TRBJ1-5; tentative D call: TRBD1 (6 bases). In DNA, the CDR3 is TGCGCCAGCAGCCCCCTCGCGGGGGCCAATCAGCCCCAGCATTTT. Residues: CASSPLAGANQPQHF.